The count of the clone carrying this T cell receptor (beta chain) is one. CDR1 is MDHEN and CDR2 is SYDVKM in the germline V gene. The CDR3 consists of 16 residues. The V segment lost 1 base and the J segment 3 bases; nucleotides outside the gene matches: 7. Original processing notes: Reference gene primer amplification yielded estimated nucleated cell counts. The protocol was immunoSEQ multiplex PCR, while the TCRdb copy is restricted to in-frame clones and leaves out a portion. That table supplies the V and J calls and clone size; D and trimming were determined from the DNA. The data contain approximately 96,000 clones, nearly 95% of them singletons. The data belong to a study of blood T cell repertoires in COVID-19. Looking at the study overall: Italy, Spain and the United States were the sources of the convalescent and acute COVID-19 samples. Sample material is recorded as cDNA or gDNA derived from T cells, B-cell-depleted T cells, or PBMCs.

This TCR came from a human donor with active COVID-19. The donor label of this sample is uncertain. Source material: peripheral blood. The chain has TRBV28 and TRBJ2-7, with TRBD2 matching over 9 bases. CDR3 amino acids: CASSLSGLAGNYEQYF. CDR3 sequence (DNA): TGTGCCAGCAGTTTATCTGGGCTAGCGGGGAACTACGAGCAGTACTTC.